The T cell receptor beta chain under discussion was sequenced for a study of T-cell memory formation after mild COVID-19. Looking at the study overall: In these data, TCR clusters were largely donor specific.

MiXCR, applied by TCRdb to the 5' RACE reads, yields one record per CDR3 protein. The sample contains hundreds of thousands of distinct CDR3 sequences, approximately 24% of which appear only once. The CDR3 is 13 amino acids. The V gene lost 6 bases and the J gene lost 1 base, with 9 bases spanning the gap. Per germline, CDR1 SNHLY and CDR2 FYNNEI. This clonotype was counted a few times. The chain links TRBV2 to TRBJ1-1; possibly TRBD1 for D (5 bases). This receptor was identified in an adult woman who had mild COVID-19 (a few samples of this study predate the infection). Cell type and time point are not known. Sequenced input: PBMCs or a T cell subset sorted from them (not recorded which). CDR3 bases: TGTGCCAGCAGAGGGGCCGAGAACACTGAAGCTTTCTTT. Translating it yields CASRGAENTEAFF.